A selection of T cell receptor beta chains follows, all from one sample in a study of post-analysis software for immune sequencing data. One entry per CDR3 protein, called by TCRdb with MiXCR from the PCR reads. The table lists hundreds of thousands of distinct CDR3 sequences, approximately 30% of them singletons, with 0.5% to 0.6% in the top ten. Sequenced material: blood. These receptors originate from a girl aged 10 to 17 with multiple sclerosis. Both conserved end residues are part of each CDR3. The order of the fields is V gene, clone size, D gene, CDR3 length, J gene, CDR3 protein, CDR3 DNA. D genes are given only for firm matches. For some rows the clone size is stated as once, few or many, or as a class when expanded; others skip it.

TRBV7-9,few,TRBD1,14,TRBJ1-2,CASRPGGGDYGYTF,TGTGCCAGCAGACCAGGAGGGGGCGACTATGGCTACACCTTC
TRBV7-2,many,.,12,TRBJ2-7,CASSLPSYEQYF,TGCGCCAGCAGCCTACCCTCCTACGAGCAGTACTTC
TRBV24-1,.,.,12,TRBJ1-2,CATSDRTNGYTF,TGTGCCACCAGTGATCGGACAAATGGCTACACCTTC
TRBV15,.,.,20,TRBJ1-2,CATSRDKGADPPGINYGYTF,TGTGCCACCAGCAGAGATAAAGGGGCCGATCCTCCGGGAATAAACTATGGCTACACCTTC
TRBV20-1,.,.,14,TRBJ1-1,CSASTSGYNTEAFF,TGCAGTGCTAGTACTTCAGGGTACAACACTGAAGCTTTCTTT
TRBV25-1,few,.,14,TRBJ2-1,CASSGSWGYNEQFF,TGTGCCAGCAGTGGGTCTTGGGGTTACAATGAGCAGTTCTTC
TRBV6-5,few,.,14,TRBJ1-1,CATSRGIENTEAFF,TGTGCCACCTCCCGGGGCATTGAGAACACTGAAGCTTTCTTT
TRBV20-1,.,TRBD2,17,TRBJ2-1,CSARDVASGYTYNEQFF,TGCAGTGCTAGAGATGTGGCTAGCGGGTACACCTACAATGAGCAGTTCTTC
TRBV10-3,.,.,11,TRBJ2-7,CAGGDPYEQYF,TGTGCAGGGGGGGATCCCTACGAGCAGTACTTC
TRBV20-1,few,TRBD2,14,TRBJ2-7,CSPLLASGTYEQYF,TGCAGCCCCTTGCTCGCTAGCGGGACCTACGAGCAGTACTTC
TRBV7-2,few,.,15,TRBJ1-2,CASSPVGPIGYGYTF,TGTGCCAGCAGCCCCGTCGGCCCCATAGGCTATGGCTACACCTTC
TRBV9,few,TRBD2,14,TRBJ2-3,CASSVSGGTDTQYF,TGTGCCAGCAGCGTCAGCGGGGGCACAGATACGCAGTATTTT
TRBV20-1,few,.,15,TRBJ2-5,CSARTGDPPWETQYF,TGCAGTGCTAGGACGGGAGACCCACCGTGGGAGACCCAGTACTTC
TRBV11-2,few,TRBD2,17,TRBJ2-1,CASSSATLAGSYNEQFF,TGTGCCAGCAGCTCCGCGACTTTAGCGGGGTCCTACAATGAGCAGTTCTTC
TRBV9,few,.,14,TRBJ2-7,CASSVDGRGNEQYF,TGTGCCAGCAGCGTAGATGGCAGAGGGAACGAGCAGTACTTC
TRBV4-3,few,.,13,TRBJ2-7,CASSHEGGKKQYF,TGCGCCAGCAGCCACGAAGGAGGGAAGAAGCAGTACTTC
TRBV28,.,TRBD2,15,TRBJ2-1,CASRRPGLVSNEQFF,TGTGCCAGCAGACGCCCGGGACTAGTGTCCAATGAGCAGTTCTTC
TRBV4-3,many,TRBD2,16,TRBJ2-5,CASSQGLAGSRETQYF,TGCGCCAGCAGCCAAGGACTAGCGGGCTCAAGGGAGACCCAGTACTTC
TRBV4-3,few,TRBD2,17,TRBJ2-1,CASSLGLAGGPEDEQFF,TGCGCCAGCAGCCTGGGACTAGCGGGAGGGCCGGAGGATGAGCAGTTCTTC
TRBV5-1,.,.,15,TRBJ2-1,CASSLTIFGYNEQFF,TGCGCCAGCAGCCTGACTATATTCGGGTACAATGAGCAGTTCTTC
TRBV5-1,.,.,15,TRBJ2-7,CASSHEPGRKYEQYF,TGCGCCAGCAGCCATGAACCGGGACGGAAATACGAGCAGTACTTC
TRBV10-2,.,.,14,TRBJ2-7,CASSETSSSYEQYF,TGCGCCAGCAGTGAAACAAGTAGCTCCTACGAGCAGTACTTC
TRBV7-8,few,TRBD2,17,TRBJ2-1,CASSSDQTSGGLNEQFF,TGTGCCAGCAGCTCAGACCAGACTAGCGGGGGACTCAATGAGCAGTTCTTC
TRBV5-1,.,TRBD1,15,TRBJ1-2,CASSVRTGIEDGYTF,TGCGCCAGCAGCGTAAGGACAGGGATTGAGGATGGCTACACCTTC
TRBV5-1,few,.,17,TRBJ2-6,CASSPRLGGGRVFALTF,TGCGCCAGCAGCCCTCGTTTAGGCGGGGGCCGAGTTTTCGCCCTGACTTTC
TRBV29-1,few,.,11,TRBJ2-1,CSDWTGGEQFF,TGCAGCGATTGGACGGGCGGTGAGCAGTTCTTC
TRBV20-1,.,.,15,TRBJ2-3,CSARDLEVGADTQYF,TGCAGTGCTAGAGATCTAGAGGTTGGGGCAGATACGCAGTACTTT
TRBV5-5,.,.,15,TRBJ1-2,CASSFRHRADMRYTF,TGTGCCAGCAGCTTCCGGCATCGGGCAGACATGCGCTACACCTTC
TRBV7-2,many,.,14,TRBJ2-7,CASSRDSRTYEQYF,TGTGCCAGCAGCCGAGACAGTAGAACCTACGAGCAGTACTTC
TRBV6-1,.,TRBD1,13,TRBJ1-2,CASSLQGPYGYTF,TGTGCCAGCAGTCTACAGGGGCCCTATGGCTACACCTTC
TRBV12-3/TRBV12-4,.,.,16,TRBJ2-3,CASSFPNSEVSGTQYF,TGTGCCAGCAGTTTCCCCAACTCAGAGGTTTCGGGCACGCAGTATTTT
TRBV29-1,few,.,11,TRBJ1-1,CSVSDSTEAFF,TGCAGCGTTTCAGACAGCACTGAAGCTTTCTTT
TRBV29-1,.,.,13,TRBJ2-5,CSITPRGSETQYF,TGCAGCATTACTCCGCGGGGCTCAGAGACCCAGTACTTC
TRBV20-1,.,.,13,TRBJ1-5,CSHRTGRDQPQHF,TGCAGTCACAGAACAGGGAGGGATCAGCCCCAGCATTTT
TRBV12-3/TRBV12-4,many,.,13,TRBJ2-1,CASSSSGGWEQFF,.
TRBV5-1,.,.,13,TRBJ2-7,CASSLGVGNEQYF,TGCGCCAGCAGCTTGGGAGTCGGCAACGAGCAGTACTTC
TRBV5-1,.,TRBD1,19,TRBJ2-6,CASSYGQGALSPGANVLTF,TGCGCCAGCAGCTATGGACAGGGGGCCCTAAGTCCTGGGGCCAACGTCCTGACTTTC
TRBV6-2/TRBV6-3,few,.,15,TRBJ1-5,CASRPGGNRNQPQHF,TGTGCCAGCCGTCCCGGGGGAAACCGCAATCAGCCCCAGCATTTT
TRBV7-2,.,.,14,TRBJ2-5,CASSLVEGQRVQYF,TGTGCCAGCAGCTTAGTCGAAGGGCAGAGGGTACAGTACTTC
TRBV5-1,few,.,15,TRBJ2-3,CASSLTTGLTDTQYF,TGCGCCAGCAGCTTGACGACAGGTCTCACAGATACGCAGTATTTT
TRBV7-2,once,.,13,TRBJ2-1,CASSRYLEETQFF,TGTGCCAGCAGCCGATATTTGGAAGAGACCCAGTTCTTC
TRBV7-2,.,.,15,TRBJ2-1,CASSLVDSIYNEQFF,TGTGCCAGCAGCTTAGTGGACAGCATCTACAATGAGCAGTTCTTC
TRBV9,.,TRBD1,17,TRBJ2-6,CASSVDRGPSGANVLTF,TGTGCCAGCAGCGTAGACAGGGGCCCTTCTGGGGCCAACGTCCTGACTTTC
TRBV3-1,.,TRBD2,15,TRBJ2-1,CASSQDTTSGAEQFF,TGTGCCAGCAGCCAAGATACGACTAGCGGGGCTGAGCAGTTCTTC
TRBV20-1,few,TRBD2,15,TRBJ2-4,CSVPGLAGAKNIQYF,TGCAGTGTCCCCGGACTAGCGGGAGCCAAAAACATTCAGTACTTC
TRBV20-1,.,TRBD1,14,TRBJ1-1,CSARDTGGYTEAFF,TGCAGTGCTAGAGACACAGGGGGATACACTGAAGCTTTCTTT
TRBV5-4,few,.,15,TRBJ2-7,CASSSGAGAYGEQYF,TGTGCCAGCAGCTCGGGCGCGGGGGCCTATGGCGAGCAGTACTTC
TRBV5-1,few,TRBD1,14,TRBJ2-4,CASSKGDRVDIQYF,TGCGCCAGCAGCAAAGGGGACAGGGTGGACATTCAGTACTTC